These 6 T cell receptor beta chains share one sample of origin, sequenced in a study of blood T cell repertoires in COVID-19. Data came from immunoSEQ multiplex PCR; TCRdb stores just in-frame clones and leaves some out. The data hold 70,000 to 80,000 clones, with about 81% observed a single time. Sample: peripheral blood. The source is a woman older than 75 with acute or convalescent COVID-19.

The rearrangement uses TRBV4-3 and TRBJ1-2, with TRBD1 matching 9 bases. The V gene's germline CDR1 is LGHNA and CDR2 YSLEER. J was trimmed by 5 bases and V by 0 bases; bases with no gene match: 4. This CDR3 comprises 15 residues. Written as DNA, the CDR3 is TGCGCCAGCAGCCAAGATTTGGACAGGGGATATGGCTACACCTTC. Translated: CASSQDLDRGYGYTF.

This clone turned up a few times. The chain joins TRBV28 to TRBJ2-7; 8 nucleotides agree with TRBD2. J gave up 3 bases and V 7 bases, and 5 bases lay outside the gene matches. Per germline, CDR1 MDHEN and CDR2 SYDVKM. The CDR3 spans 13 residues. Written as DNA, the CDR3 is TGTGCCAGCACCCAGACTAGCGTCTACGAGCAGTACTTC. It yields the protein CASTQTSVYEQYF.

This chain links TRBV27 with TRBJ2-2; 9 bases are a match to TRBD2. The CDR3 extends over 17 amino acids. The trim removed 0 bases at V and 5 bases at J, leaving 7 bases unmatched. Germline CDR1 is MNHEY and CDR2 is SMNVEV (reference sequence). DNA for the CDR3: TGTGCCAGCAGTTTATCCCCCAGCGGGAGGCGAACCGGGGAGCTGTTTTTT. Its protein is CASSLSPSGRRTGELFF.

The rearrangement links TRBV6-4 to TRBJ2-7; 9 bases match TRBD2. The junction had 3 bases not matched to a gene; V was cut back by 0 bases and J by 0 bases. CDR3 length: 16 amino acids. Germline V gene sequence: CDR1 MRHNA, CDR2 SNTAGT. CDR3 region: CASSDSTAGGSYEQYF. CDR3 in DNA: TGTGCCAGCAGTGACTCGACAGCGGGAGGCTCCTACGAGCAGTACTTC.

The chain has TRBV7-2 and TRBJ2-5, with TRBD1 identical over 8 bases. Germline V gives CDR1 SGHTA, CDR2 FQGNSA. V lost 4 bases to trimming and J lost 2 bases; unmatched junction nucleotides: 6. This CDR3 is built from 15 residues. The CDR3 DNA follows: TGTGCCAGCAGCTCACAGGGGGGCCTTCAAGAGACCCAGTACTTC. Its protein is CASSSQGGLQETQYF.

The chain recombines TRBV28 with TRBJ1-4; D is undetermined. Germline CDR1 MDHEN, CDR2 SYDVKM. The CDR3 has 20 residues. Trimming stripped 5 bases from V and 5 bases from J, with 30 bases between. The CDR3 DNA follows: TGTGCCAGCAGTATTCTACGGTTTAGAACTTCGATCTCCGCCAATGAAAAACTGTTTTTT. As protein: CASSILRFRTSISANEKLFF.